The 23 T cell receptor beta chains reported below all come from one sample, sequenced in a study of T cells in Graves' hyperthyroidism and ophthalmopathy. Researchers took RNA transcripts and amplified the TCR beta CDR3 regions from them. Primed by the HTBI set, a first-round RT-PCR was run on the TCR CDR3. MiXCR was run by TCRdb on the multiplex PCR reads, yielding one entry per CDR3 protein. Among hundreds of thousands of distinct CDR3 sequences listed, around 20% were seen once. Sequencing was done on a sample of blood. The receptor set was obtained from a man between 40 and 49 years old with Graves' hyperthyroidism.

This clonotype was picked up many times. V gene TRBV5-8 combines with J gene TRBJ1-1, with D possibly being TRBD1 (6 bases). There are 15 residues in the CDR3. Germline V CDR1 and CDR2: SGHTS, YDEGEE. V was shortened by 0 bases and J by 3 bases, with 12 bases between the two germline ends. CDR3 loop: CASSLAGQTYTEAFF. Written as DNA, the CDR3 is TGTGCCAGCAGCTTGGCCGGACAGACTTACACTGAAGCTTTCTTT.

This clonotype was recorded at least ten times. CDR3 amino acids: CASSQGDRGEYGYTF. CDR3 DNA: TGTGCCAGCAGCCAAGGGGACAGGGGGGAATATGGCTACACCTTC. The genes are TRBV3-1 and TRBJ1-2, with TRBD1 matching 11 bases. CDR3 size: 15 residues. The germline gives CDR1 LGHDT, CDR2 YNNKEL (reference sequence). Losses at the gene ends were 1 base for V and 5 bases for J; bases not matched to a gene: 3.

The chain joins TRBV7-2 to TRBJ1-2; tentatively, D is TRBD1 (5 bases). The V gene lost 1 base and the J gene lost 4 bases, with 10 bases spanning the gap. CDR1 SGHTA and CDR2 FQGNSA come from the germline V gene. This CDR3 is built from 14 residues. As DNA, the CDR3 is TGTGCCAGCAGCTTAGACTCGAGGGGCTATGGCTACACCTTC. Translating gives CASSLDSRGYGYTF.

In regard to this clonotype: It may be a read error: a sequence one base away is much more abundant. This sequence joins TRBV28 and TRBJ1-5; D gene ambiguous. In germline, CDR1 is MDHEN, CDR2 SYDVKM. CDR3 size: 15 residues. V shed 4 bases and J shed 4 bases, with 14 bases lying between them. As DNA, the CDR3 is TGTGCCAGCAGTTCTCCCAAGGCTCCTAATCAGCCCCAGCATTTT. Translating gives CASSSPKAPNQPQHF. Drawing the rest from reference TRBV28 and TRBJ1-5, the complete variable domain is DVKVTQSSRYLVKRTGEKVFLECVQDMDHENMFWYRQDPGLGLRLIYFSYDVKMKEKGDIPEGYSVSREKKERFSLILESASTNQTSMYLCASSSPKAPNQPQHFGDGTRLSIL.

This clonotype occurred once. The rearrangement joins TRBV7-9 to TRBJ2-1; perhaps TRBD2 as D (5 bases). V was cut by 1 base and J by 7 bases, with 14 bases left in between. Per the germline V gene, CDR1 is SEHNR and CDR2 is FQNEAQ (reference sequence). CDR3 length equals 15 residues. The CDR3 loop is CASSLVLGGRNEQFF. CDR3 coding DNA: TGTGCCAGCAGCTTAGTTTTGGGCGGGCGGAATGAGCAGTTCTTC.

The CDR3 DNA follows: TGTGCCAGCAGAGTCGACGGATTTTATAATTCACCCCTCCACTTT. Protein product: CASRVDGFYNSPLHF. The rearrangement joins TRBV28 to TRBJ1-6; D remains unclear. V shed 6 bases and J shed 4 bases, with 13 bases lying between them. In germline, CDR1 is MDHEN, CDR2 SYDVKM. The CDR3 is made up of 15 amino acids.

V and J are TRBV5-1 and TRBJ2-3; D remains unclear. From germline, CDR1 is SGHRS and CDR2 YFSETQ. This CDR3 is 15 amino acids long. V lost 0 bases to trimming and J lost 0 bases, with 8 bases between them. The DNA for the CDR3 is TGCGCCAGCAGCTTGGAGGCAACTAGCACAGATACGCAGTATTTT. This codes for CASSLEATSTDTQYF. Full variable domain (missing parts from reference TRBV5-1 and TRBJ2-3): KAGVTQTPRYLIKTRGQQVTLSCSPISGHRSVSWYQQTPGQGLQFLFEYFSETQRNKGNFPGRFSGRQFSNSRSEMNVSTLELGDSALYLCASSLEATSTDTQYFGPGTRLTVL.

This clonotype came up many times. The CDR3 here is CASSLLGQGHYGYTF. For the CDR3, the DNA is TGTGCCAGCAGTTTATTGGGACAGGGTCACTATGGCTACACCTTC. The rearrangement links TRBV28 to TRBJ1-2, with 9 bases lining up with TRBD1. The trim removed 1 base at V and 3 bases at J, leaving 3 bases unmatched. Germline assignment: CDR1 MDHEN and CDR2 SYDVKM. This CDR3 comprises 15 residues.

Ten or more counts support this clonotype. The J gene is TRBJ1-2, the V gene TRBV12-3 or TRBV12-4; 7 bases align to TRBD1. J was trimmed by 3 bases and V by 7 bases; bases with no gene match: 8. The CDR3 totals 14 residues. Here the CDR3 reads CASTLTGNDYGYTF. The DNA of the CDR3 is TGTGCCAGCACCCTGACAGGGAACGACTATGGCTACACCTTC.

This clonotype was picked up a small number of times. The chain recombines TRBV5-1 with TRBJ1-3; no definite D call. The ends were cut back, 4 bases at V and 6 bases at J, with 8 bases in the middle. The germline V gene has CDR1 SGHRS and CDR2 YFSETQ. This CDR3 has 12 residues. CDR3 in amino acids: CASSNEENTIYF. The CDR3 bases are TGCGCCAGCAGCAATGAGGAAAACACCATATATTTT.

V gene TRBV3-1 combines with J gene TRBJ2-6; no definite D call. Germline V lookup: CDR1 LGHDT, CDR2 YNNKEL (reference sequence). This CDR3 contains 13 residues. Trimming took off 7 bases at V and 1 base at J, with 5 bases between the two ends. This CDR3 is CASIGSGANVLTF. The DNA for the CDR3 is TGTGCCAGCATCGGATCTGGGGCCAACGTCCTGACTTTC.

This clonotype was detected once. A much larger clone differs from this one at a single base, so this may be a read error. The rearrangement joins TRBV6-2 or TRBV6-3 to TRBJ2-7, with D maybe TRBD1 (6 bases). The V gene lost 7 bases and the J gene lost 3 bases, with 16 bases spanning the gap. Germline V gene lookup returns CDR1 MNHEY and CDR2 SVGEGT. This CDR3 spans 14 amino acids. The CDR3 loop is CASKRQVRGYEQYF. CDR3 sequence (DNA): TGTGCCAGCAAAAGACAGGTGAGGGGCTACGAGCAGTACTTC.

This clonotype was found many times. The chain carries TRBV24-1 and TRBJ2-1; tentative D call: TRBD2 (6 bases). Germline-derived CDR1 and CDR2 are KGHDR and SFDVKD. CDR3 length: 16 amino acids. V was pared by 4 bases and J by 0 bases, with 12 bases between. The CDR3 spells CATSDAGPSSYNEQFF. DNA for the CDR3: TGTGCCACCAGTGACGCGGGACCGAGCTCCTACAATGAGCAGTTCTTC.

This clonotype was seen at least ten times. The rearrangement uses TRBV5-1 and TRBJ2-7; D might be TRBD1 (6 bases). Germline CDR1 is SGHRS and CDR2 is YFSETQ. V lost 5 bases to trimming and J lost 3 bases, with 21 bases between them. The CDR3 length is 16 residues. CDR3 region: CASSYGGAGASYEQYF. The CDR3 region has the DNA TGCGCCAGCAGTTATGGAGGAGCAGGGGCCAGCTACGAGCAGTACTTC.

This clonotype was recorded many times. The rearrangement uses TRBV2 and TRBJ1-1; 9 nucleotides match TRBD1. Germline CDR1 SNHLY, CDR2 FYNNEI. With V trimmed by 6 bases and J by 4 bases, 6 bases remained unmatched. The CDR3 length is 14 residues. The chain's CDR3 is CASSLGQGGTEAFF. In DNA, the CDR3 is TGTGCCAGCAGCCTGGGACAGGGTGGCACTGAAGCTTTCTTT. The full variable domain, rest sourced from reference TRBV2 and TRBJ1-1, is EPEVTQTPSHQVTQMGQEVILRCVPISNHLYFYWYRQILGQKVEFLVSFYNNEISEKSEIFDDQFSVERPDGSNFTLKIRSTKLEDSAMYFCASSLGQGGTEAFFGQGTRLTVV.

In its sample, this clonotype was seen many times. J is TRBJ2-2 and V is TRBV19; D is uncertain. Germline V CDR1 and CDR2: LNHDA, SQIVND (reference sequence). The CDR3 has 14 residues. The germline V and J ends were trimmed by 1 base and 5 bases, with 8 bases remaining between them. The CDR3 DNA sequence: TGTGCCAGTAGTATAGCGGAAGGGACCGGGGAGCTGTTTTTT. Translating gives CASSIAEGTGELFF.

The table lists this clonotype with many counts. The chain has TRBV30 and TRBJ2-7; 9 bases match TRBD2. This CDR3 region has 15 residues. Germline CDR1 and CDR2: GTSNPN and SVGIG (reference sequence). After removal of 2 bases from V and 0 bases from J, the junction contained 5 bases not matched to a gene. The CDR3 loop is CAWSRGGGSSYEQYF. The CDR3 bases are TGTGCCTGGAGTCGCGGGGGGGGGAGCTCCTACGAGCAGTACTTC.

The table lists this clonotype with a few counts. The chain has TRBV7-9 and TRBJ2-3; 10 bases fit TRBD2. This CDR3 is built from 17 residues. V dropped 1 base and J dropped 1; count of bases not matched to a gene: 5. CDR1 SEHNR and CDR2 FQNEAQ come from the germline V gene (reference sequence). The CDR3 sequence is CASSLVFLAGGTDTQYF. CDR3 nucleotide sequence: TGTGCCAGCAGCTTAGTGTTCCTAGCGGGGGGCACAGATACGCAGTATTTT.

The chain is built from TRBV7-2 and TRBJ1-1; D is unclear. CDR3 length: 14 residues. Germline CDR1 SGHTA, CDR2 FQGNSA. The V and J ends lost 1 base and 6 bases respectively, with 12 bases between them. CDR3 in DNA: TGTGCCAGCAGCTTAGTTCCGGGAAGCGCTGAAGCTTTCTTT. It specifies CASSLVPGSAEAFF.

The CDR3 DNA follows: TGCAGCGTTGCGGACAGGGGAGTCCCTGCAACTAATGAAAAACTGTTTTTT. Encoded protein: CSVADRGVPATNEKLFF. The gene calls are TRBV29-1 and TRBJ1-4; 9 nucleotides agree with TRBD1. Germline CDR1 and CDR2: SQVTM and ANQGSEA. V lost 4 bases to trimming and J lost 0 bases; unmatched junction nucleotides: 9. The CDR3 is 17 residues long.

This clonotype came up many times. The chain couples TRBV28 to TRBJ2-1; 9 bases are shared with TRBD1. Looked up from germline, CDR1 is MDHEN and CDR2 is SYDVKM. V gave up 5 bases and J gave up 1 base; unmatched junction bases: 9. The CDR3 totals 17 residues. The CDR3 here is CASSPTRGTGSYNEQFF. In DNA, the CDR3 is TGTGCCAGCAGTCCTACCCGCGGGACAGGGTCCTACAATGAGCAGTTCTTC.

CDR3 residues: CASSAGVSQPQHF. The DNA of the CDR3 is TGTGCCAGCAGCGCGGGGGTTTCTCAGCCCCAGCATTTT. The chain is built from TRBV9 and TRBJ1-5, with D tentatively TRBD1 (5 bases). This CDR3 comprises 13 residues. Trimming took 3 bases from V and 6 from J, leaving 10 bases between them. Germline CDR1 SGDLS, CDR2 YYNGEE.

This clonotype appeared many times. The rearrangement uses TRBV10-3 and TRBJ2-1; 10 nucleotides agree with TRBD2. The V gene end was trimmed by 0 bases and the J gene end by 10 bases; junction bases not matched to a gene: 12. Germline CDR1 and CDR2: ENHRY and SYGVKD. The CDR3 is 17 residues long. The CDR3 region has the DNA TGTGCCATCAGTGAGTCACCCGGAGCGGGGGGGCGATGGGAGCAGTTCTTC. The encoded protein is CAISESPGAGGRWEQFF.